In this sample, the clone carrying this T cell receptor (beta chain) turned up many times. Compared with germline, one end of the junction differs, possibly owing to a read error. In building TCR beta libraries, iRepertoire HTBI primers were used together with Arm-PCR of CDR3 regions. TCRdb re-called the multiplex PCR reads with MiXCR, one entry per CDR3 protein. The sample yields under 800,000 distinct CDR3 sequences, around 17% seen once. Time point described: newly diagnosed GD, antithyroid drugs for less than 3 months. RNA extracted from PBMCs served as the sequencing template. The sample belongs to a study of regulatory T cells in long-lasting Graves disease. These sequences were also reported in another study, on T cells in Graves' hyperthyroidism and ophthalmopathy. According to that study: First-round RT-PCR of the TCR CDR3 relied on the HTBI primer set.

Sequencing was performed on peripheral blood mononuclear cells (PBMCs), taken at new diagnosis, from a patient treated with antithyroid drugs. The clonotype originates from a woman aged 25-40 years with Graves disease.

Written as DNA, the CDR3 is TGTGCCAGCAGCCGGGGGGGGGCCGTCGTCTTC. As protein: CASSRGGAVVF. The chain uses TRBV2 and TRBJ1-2; tentative D call: TRBD1 (6 bases). Germline CDR1 SNHLY, CDR2 FYNNEI. CDR3 length: 11 residues. Full variable domain (remainder filled in from reference TRBV2 and TRBJ1-2): EPEVTQTPSHQVTQMGQEVILRCVPISNHLYFYWYRQILGQKVEFLVSFYNNEISEKSEIFDDQFSVERPDGSNFTLKIRSTKLEDSAMYFCASSRGGAVVFGSGTRLTVV.